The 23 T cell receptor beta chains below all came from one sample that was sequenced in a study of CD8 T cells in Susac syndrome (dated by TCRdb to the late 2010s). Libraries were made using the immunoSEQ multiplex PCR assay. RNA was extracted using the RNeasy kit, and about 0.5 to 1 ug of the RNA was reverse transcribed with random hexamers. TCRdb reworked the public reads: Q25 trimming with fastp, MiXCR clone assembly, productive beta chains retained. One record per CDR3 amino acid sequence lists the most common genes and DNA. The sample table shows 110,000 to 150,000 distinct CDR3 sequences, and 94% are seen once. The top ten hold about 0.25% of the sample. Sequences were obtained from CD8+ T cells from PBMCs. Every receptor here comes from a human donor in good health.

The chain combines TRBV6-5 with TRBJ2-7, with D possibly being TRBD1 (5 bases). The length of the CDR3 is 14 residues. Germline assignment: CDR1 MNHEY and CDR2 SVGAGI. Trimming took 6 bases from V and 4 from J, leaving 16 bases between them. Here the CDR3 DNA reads TGTGCCAGCAGCAAAGGGGATTTCGGGTACGAGCAGTACTTC. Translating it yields CASSKGDFGYEQYF.

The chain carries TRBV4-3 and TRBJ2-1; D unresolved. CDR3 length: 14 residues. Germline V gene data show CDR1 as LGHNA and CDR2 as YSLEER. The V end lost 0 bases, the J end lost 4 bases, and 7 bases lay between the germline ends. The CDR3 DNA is TGCGCCAGCAGCCAAGATACGCAGTACAATGAGCAGTTCTTC. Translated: CASSQDTQYNEQFF.

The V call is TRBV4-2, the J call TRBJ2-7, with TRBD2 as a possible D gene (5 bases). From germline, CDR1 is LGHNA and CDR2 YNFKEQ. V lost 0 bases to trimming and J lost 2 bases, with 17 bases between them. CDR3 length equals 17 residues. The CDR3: CASSQDHGTEEAYEQYF. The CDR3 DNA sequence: TGTGCCAGCAGCCAAGACCATGGAACGGAGGAGGCCTACGAGCAGTACTTC.

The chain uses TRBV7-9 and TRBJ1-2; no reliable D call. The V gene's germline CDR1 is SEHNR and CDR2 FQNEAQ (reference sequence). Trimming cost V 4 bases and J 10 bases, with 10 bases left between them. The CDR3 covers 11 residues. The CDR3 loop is CASSSLGPYTF. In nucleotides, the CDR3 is TGTGCCAGCAGCTCCCTGGGCCCCTACACCTTC. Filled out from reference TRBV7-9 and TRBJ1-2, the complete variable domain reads DTGVSQNPRHKITKRGQNVTFRCDPISEHNRLYWYRQTLGQGPEFLTYFQNEAQLEKSRLLSDRFSAERPKGSFSTLEIQRTEQGDSAMYLCASSSLGPYTFGSGTRLTVV.

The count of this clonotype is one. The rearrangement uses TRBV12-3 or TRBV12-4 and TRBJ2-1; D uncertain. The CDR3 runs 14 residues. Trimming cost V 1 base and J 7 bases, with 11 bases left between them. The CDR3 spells CASSLEDQVNEQFF. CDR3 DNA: TGTGCCAGCAGTTTAGAGGACCAGGTGAATGAGCAGTTCTTC.

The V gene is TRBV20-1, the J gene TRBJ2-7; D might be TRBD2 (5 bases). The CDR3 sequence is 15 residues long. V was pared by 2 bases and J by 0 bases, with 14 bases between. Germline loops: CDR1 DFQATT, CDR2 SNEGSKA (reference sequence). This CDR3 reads CSARPRLGSSYEQYF. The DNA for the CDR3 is TGCAGTGCTAGACCTAGACTGGGGAGCTCCTACGAGCAGTACTTC.

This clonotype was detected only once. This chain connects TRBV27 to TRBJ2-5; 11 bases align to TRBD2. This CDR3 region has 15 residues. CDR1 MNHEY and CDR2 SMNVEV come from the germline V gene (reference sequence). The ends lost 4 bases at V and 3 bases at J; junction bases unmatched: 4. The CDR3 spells CASSSPTSGEETQYF. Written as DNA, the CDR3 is TGTGCCAGCAGTTCCCCGACTAGCGGGGAAGAGACCCAGTACTTC.

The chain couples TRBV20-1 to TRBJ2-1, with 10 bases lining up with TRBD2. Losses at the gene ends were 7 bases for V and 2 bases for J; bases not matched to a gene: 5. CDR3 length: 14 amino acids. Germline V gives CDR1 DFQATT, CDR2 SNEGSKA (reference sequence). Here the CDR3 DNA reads TGCAGTGTTCAAGCGGGAGGGGCCTACAATGAGCAGTTCTTC. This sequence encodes CSVQAGGAYNEQFF.

The DNA for the CDR3 is TGTGCCAGCAGCCAGGTGGTCAATGAGCAGTTCTTC. Amino acid sequence: CASSQVVNEQFF. This chain joins TRBV13 and TRBJ2-1; D is unresolved. This CDR3 contains 12 residues. Per germline, CDR1 PRHDT and CDR2 FYEKMQ (reference sequence). Trimming left V 5 bases short and J 6 bases short, with 8 bases between.

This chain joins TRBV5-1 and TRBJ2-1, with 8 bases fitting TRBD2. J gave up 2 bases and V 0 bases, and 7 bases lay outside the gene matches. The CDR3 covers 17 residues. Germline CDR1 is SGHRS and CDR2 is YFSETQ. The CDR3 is CASSLDASGSAYNEQFF. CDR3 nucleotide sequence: TGCGCCAGCAGCTTGGATGCCAGCGGGAGTGCCTACAATGAGCAGTTCTTC.

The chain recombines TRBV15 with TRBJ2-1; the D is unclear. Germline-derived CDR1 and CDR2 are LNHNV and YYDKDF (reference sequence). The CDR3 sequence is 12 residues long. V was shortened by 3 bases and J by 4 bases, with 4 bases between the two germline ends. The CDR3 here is CATSSNYNEQFF. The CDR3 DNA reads TGTGCCACCAGCAGCAATTACAATGAGCAGTTCTTC.

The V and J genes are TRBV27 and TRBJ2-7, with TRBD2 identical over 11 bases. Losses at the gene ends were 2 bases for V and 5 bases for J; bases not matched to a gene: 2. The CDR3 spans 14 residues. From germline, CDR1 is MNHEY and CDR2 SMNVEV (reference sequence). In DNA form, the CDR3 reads TGTGCCAGCAGTTTAGCTAGCGGGAGGCACGAGCAGTACTTC. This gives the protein CASSLASGRHEQYF.

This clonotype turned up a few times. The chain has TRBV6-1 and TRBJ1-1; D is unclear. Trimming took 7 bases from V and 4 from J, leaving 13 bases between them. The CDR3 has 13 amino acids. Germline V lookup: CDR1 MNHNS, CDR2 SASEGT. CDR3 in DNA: TGTGCCAGCACCATAGGGCGGGGCACTGAAGCTTTCTTT. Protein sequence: CASTIGRGTEAFF.

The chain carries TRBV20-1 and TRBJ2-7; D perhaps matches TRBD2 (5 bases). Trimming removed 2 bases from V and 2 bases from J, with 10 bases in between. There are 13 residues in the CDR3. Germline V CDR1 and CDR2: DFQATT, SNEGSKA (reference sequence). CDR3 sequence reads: CSARLAVAYEQYF. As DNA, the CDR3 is TGCAGTGCTAGACTAGCAGTCGCCTACGAGCAGTACTTC.

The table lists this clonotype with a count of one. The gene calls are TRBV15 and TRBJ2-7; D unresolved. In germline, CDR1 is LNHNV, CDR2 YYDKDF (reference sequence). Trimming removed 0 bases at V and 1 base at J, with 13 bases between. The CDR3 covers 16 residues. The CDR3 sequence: CATSRDRRQSSYEQYF. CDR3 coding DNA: TGTGCCACCAGCAGAGATCGTAGGCAATCTTCCTACGAGCAGTACTTC.

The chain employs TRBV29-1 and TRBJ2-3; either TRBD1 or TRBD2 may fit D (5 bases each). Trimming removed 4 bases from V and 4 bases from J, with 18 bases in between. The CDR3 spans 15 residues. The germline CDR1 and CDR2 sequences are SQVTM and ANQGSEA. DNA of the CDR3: TGCAGCGTTGCAGTTACCGGATTGGGGGCAGATACGCAGTATTTT. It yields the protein CSVAVTGLGADTQYF.

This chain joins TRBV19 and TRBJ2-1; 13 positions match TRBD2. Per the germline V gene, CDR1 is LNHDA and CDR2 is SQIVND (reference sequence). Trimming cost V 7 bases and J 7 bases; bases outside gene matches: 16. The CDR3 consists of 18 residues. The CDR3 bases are TGTGCCAGTATTTCCCAAGATCGGATGACTAGCGGGAGGAATGAGCAGTTCTTC. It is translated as CASISQDRMTSGRNEQFF. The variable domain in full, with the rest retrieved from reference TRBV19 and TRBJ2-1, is DGGITQSPKYLFRKEGQNVTLSCEQNLNHDAMYWYRQDPGQGLRLIYYSQIVNDFQKGDIAEGYSVSREKKESFPLTVTSAQKNPTAFYLCASISQDRMTSGRNEQFFGPGTRLTVL.

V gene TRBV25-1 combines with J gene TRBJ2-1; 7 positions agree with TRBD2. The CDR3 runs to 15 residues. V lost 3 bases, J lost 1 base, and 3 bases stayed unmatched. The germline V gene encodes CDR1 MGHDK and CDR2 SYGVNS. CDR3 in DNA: TGTGCCAGCAGTGAGGGTAGCGGGTCCTACAATGAGCAGTTCTTC. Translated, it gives CASSEGSGSYNEQFF.

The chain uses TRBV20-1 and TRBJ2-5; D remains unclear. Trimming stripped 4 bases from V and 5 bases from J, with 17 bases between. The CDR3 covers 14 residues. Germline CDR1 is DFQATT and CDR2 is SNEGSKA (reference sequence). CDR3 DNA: TGCAGTGCTAAATATCCCGGACCCGAGGAGACCCAGTACTTC. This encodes CSAKYPGPEETQYF.

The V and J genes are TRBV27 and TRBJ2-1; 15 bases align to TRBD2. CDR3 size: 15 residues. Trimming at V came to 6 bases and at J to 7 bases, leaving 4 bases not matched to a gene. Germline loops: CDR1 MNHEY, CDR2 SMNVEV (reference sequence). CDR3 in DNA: TGTGCCAGCAGCCGAGGACTAGCGGGAGGGAATGAGCAGTTCTTC. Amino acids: CASSRGLAGGNEQFF.

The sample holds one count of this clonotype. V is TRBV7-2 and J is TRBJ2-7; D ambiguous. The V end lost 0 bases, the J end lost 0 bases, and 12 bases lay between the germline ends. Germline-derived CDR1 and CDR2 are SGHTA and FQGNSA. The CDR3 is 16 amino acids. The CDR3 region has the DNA TGTGCCAGCAGCTTAGCGCTAGGGTGGGGCTCCTACGAGCAGTACTTC. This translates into CASSLALGWGSYEQYF.

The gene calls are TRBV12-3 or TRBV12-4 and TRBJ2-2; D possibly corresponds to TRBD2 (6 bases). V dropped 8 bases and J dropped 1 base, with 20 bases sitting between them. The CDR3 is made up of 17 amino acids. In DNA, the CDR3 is TGTGCCAGCGTTGGACTACGGGGAGCGAAGAACACCGGGGAGCTGTTTTTT. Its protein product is CASVGLRGAKNTGELFF.

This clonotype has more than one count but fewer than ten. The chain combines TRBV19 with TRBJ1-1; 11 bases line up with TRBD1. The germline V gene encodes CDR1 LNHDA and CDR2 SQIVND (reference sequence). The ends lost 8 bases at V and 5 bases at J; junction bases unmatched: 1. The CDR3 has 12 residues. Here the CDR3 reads CASGTGGTEAFF. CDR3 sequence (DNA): TGTGCCAGTGGGACAGGGGGGACTGAAGCTTTCTTT. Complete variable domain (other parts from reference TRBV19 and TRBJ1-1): DGGITQSPKYLFRKEGQNVTLSCEQNLNHDAMYWYRQDPGQGLRLIYYSQIVNDFQKGDIAEGYSVSREKKESFPLTVTSAQKNPTAFYLCASGTGGTEAFFGQGTRLTVV.